This record covers a single T cell receptor (beta chain). Its antigen is undetermined. This entry belongs to a study of OX40 agonist ivuxolimab in advanced cancers. Between the trimmed V and J ends, which lost 0 bases and 4 bases, there was a span of 16 bases. The CDR3 contains 16 residues. The germline gives CDR1 SGHRS, CDR2 YFSETQ. Study-wide points: Blood T cells, both CD4+ and CD8+, expanded clonally by week 6 at 0.1 to 3.0 mg/kg. Expanded clones were, on average, more numerous in CD8+ T cells than in CD4+.

Using immunoSEQ multiplex PCR, the repertoire was profiled, and TCRdb retains in-frame clones only, with some absent. The sample includes 60,000 to 70,000 clones, 83% of them seen just once. Sequences were derived from CD4+ or CD8+ T cells sorted from blood, sampled in a trial of the OX40 agonist ivuxolimab. The receptor comes from an adult with an advanced solid tumor such as melanoma, head and neck, liver or kidney cancer. The chain links TRBV5-1 to TRBJ1-2; TRBD1 is a possible D gene (6 bases). The DNA for the CDR3 is TGCGCCAGCAGCTTGGCCATGGAGGGGGGGACCTATGGCTACACCTTC. It translates to CASSLAMEGGTYGYTF.